This is a list of T cell receptor beta chains from one sample in a study of cytomegalovirus exposure and HLA in healthy donors. Sequenced by immunoSEQ multiplex PCR; TCRdb stores in-frame clones only, minus some. The repertoire holds tens of thousands of clones, approximately 93% seen once, with approximately 3.5% in the top ten. The sequenced sample was PBMCs. Receptors were obtained from a woman aged 18-30 years in good health and CMV-seropositive. Both conserved end residues are part of each CDR3. Each record gives: clone size, J gene, V gene, CDR3 protein. The size entry is marked missing in some rows and otherwise reads once, few, many or a size class.

- | TRBJ2-7 | TRBV11-1 | CASSFGIFRQGEIREYF
- | TRBJ1-1 | TRBV5-1 | CASSLMDSMNTEAFF
- | TRBJ1-2 | TRBV2 | CASSPDRSNYGYTF
- | TRBJ2-4 | TRBV9 | CASSVASGRGLSIQYF
once | TRBJ2-1 | TRBV18 | CASSPGGEGYNEQFF
once | TRBJ1-1 | TRBV18 | CASSPTQDFSRTFF
once | TRBJ1-2 | TRBV5-1 | CASSGGAPNYGYTF
- | TRBJ2-7 | TRBV4-3 | CASSQDRVRYEQYF
- | TRBJ1-1 | TRBV5-4 | CASSERRGNTEAFF
- | TRBJ1-4 | TRBV19 | CASRSTGLINEKLFF
once | TRBJ2-1 | TRBV11-2 | CASASVSGRNNEQFF
once | TRBJ2-7 | TRBV5-1 | CASSLGQGRSYEQYF
- | TRBJ2-5 | TRBV19 | CASSTRAGVIGEETQYF
- | TRBJ2-7 | TRBV5-4 | CASSRSTGSSSYEQYF
- | TRBJ2-2 | TRBV7-3 | CASSLKGGANTGELFF
- | TRBJ2-7 | TRBV13 | CASSLVPASSSEQYF
- | TRBJ2-1 | TRBV7-9 | CASTLSGRSSYNEQFF
- | TRBJ1-1 | TRBV28 | CASSLLREAFF
- | TRBJ1-2 | TRBV7-8 | CASSSGLTVNYGYTF
- | TRBJ2-6 | TRBV19 | CASSARGPGANVLTF
- | TRBJ2-7 | TRBV28 | CASSSFPGEGYEQYF
once | TRBJ1-1 | TRBV30 | CAWSVRGRGTEAFF
- | TRBJ2-7 | TRBV2 | CASTQNAGNEQYF
once | TRBJ2-5 | TRBV27 | CALGETQYF
- | TRBJ2-5 | TRBV27 | CASRLADQETQYF
- | TRBJ2-7 | TRBV5-1 | CASSSEGGLWEQYF
- | TRBJ1-1 | TRBV29-1 | CSVEDGRGDTEAFF
- | TRBJ2-3 | TRBV18 | CASSPLSGRRADTQYF
- | TRBJ2-3 | TRBV4-3 | CASSQEAGTDTQYF
few | TRBJ1-1 | TRBV29-1 | CSVPGTGEAFF
- | TRBJ1-1 | TRBV6-5 | CATRWGESGTEAFF
- | TRBJ1-1 | TRBV4-3 | CASSQDYPGQGTEAFF